A selection of T cell receptor beta chains follows, all from one sample in a study of neoadjuvant nivolumab and ipilimumab in lung cancer. This table comes from immunoSEQ multiplex PCR, and its TCRdb copy is limited to in-frame clones, with some not included. The sample yields 25,000 to 30,000 clones, around four fifths seen once. The material sequenced was tumor tissue, taken after neoadjuvant nivolumab, alone or with ipilimumab, at or shortly before surgery. These receptors were taken from an adult with non-small cell lung cancer. Each CDR3 is given with its conserved first and last residue. The order of the fields is D gene, J gene, clone size, V gene, CDR3 DNA, CDR3 protein. The D gene is left open where the match is weak. Not all rows give a size; the values are once, few, many and, for expanded clones, a class.

>NA|TRBJ1-5|NA|TRBV5-5
TGTGCCAGCAGCCCCGGAGGGGGCAATCAGCCCCAGCATTTT
CASSPGGGNQPQHF
>NA|TRBJ2-3|NA|TRBV5-1
TGCGCCAGCAGCTTAATTCCATCCACAGATACGCAGTATTTT
CASSLIPSTDTQYF
>TRBD1|TRBJ1-1|once|TRBV4-1
TGCGCCAGCAGCCCAGACAGGGGGAACACTGAAGCTTTCTTT
CASSPDRGNTEAFF
>NA|TRBJ2-5|NA|TRBV11-2
TGTGCCAGCAGCTTCCGGGGCCAAGAGACCCAGTACTTC
CASSFRGQETQYF
>NA|TRBJ2-2|NA|TRBV19
TGTGCCAGTAGTCCCGACAGGTGGCTCGGCGGGGAGCTGTTTTTT
CASSPDRWLGGELFF
>NA|TRBJ2-5|NA|TRBV18
TGTGCCAGCTCACCAGACAGCGGAGAGACCCAGTACTTC
CASSPDSGETQYF
>NA|TRBJ1-5|NA|TRBV27
TGTGCCAGCAGTTTTGCAATTAGCAATCAGCCCCAGCATTTT
CASSFAISNQPQHF
>NA|TRBJ1-3|NA|TRBV9
TGTGCCAGCAGCGCGCCCATTCACTCTGGAAACACCATATATTTT
CASSAPIHSGNTIYF
>NA|TRBJ1-1|once|TRBV18
TGTGCCAGCTCACCATTGGCAGGGTCTATGAACACTGAAGCTTTCTTT
CASSPLAGSMNTEAFF
>NA|TRBJ2-1|NA|TRBV5-1
TGCGCCAGCAGCTCAGTGACCTACAATGAGCAGTTCTTC
CASSSVTYNEQFF
>TRBD2|TRBJ2-1|NA|TRBV2
TGTGCCAGCAGTAGCGGGAGAAACAATGAGCAGTTCTTC
CASSSGRNNEQFF
>TRBD2|TRBJ2-1|once|TRBV18
TGTGCCAGCTCACCACAGGCGGGAGCGGGGAATGAGCAGTTCTTC
CASSPQAGAGNEQFF
>TRBD2|TRBJ2-3|once|TRBV7-9
TGTGCCACCGGGACTAGCGGAAACACAGATACGCAGTATTTT
CATGTSGNTDTQYF
>NA|TRBJ1-5|NA|TRBV9
TGTGCCGGTCTAGATCAGCCCCAGCATTTT
CAGLDQPQHF
>TRBD2|TRBJ2-5|NA|TRBV5-1
TGCGCCAGCAGCTTGGAACCGACTAGCGGGTACCAGACCCAGTACTTC
CASSLEPTSGYQTQYF
>TRBD1|TRBJ1-5|NA|TRBV7-9
TGTGCCAGCAGCAGCAGGGGGCCCGATCAGCCCCAGCATTTT
CASSSRGPDQPQHF
>NA|TRBJ2-5|once|TRBV6-5
TGTGCCAGCAGTCCTACCCAAGAGACCCAGTACTTC
CASSPTQETQYF
>TRBD1|TRBJ2-5|once|TRBV15
TGTGCCACCAGCAGAGGGACAGGGGATGGAGAGACCCAGTACTTC
CATSRGTGDGETQYF
>NA|TRBJ1-4|NA|TRBV7-9
TGTGCCAGCAGCCCGGGGGAAGAAAAACTGTTTTTT
CASSPGEEKLFF
>NA|TRBJ2-1|NA|TRBV6-1
TGTGCCAGCAGTGAAGACCAATTGCACAATGAGCAGTTCTTC
CASSEDQLHNEQFF
>NA|TRBJ2-7|NA|TRBV6-5
TGTGCCAGCAGTTACTCCAAGCCAGGGTTCACCTACGAGCAGTACTTC
CASSYSKPGFTYEQYF
>TRBD1|TRBJ2-7|few|TRBV6-1
TGTGCCAGCGGGGGACAGACCTACGAGCAGTACTTC
CASGGQTYEQYF
>NA|TRBJ2-6|NA|TRBV5-1
TGCGCCAGCAGCTCACAGGGCTCTGGGGCCAACGTCCTGACTTTC
CASSSQGSGANVLTF
>NA|TRBJ2-1|NA|TRBV30
TGTGCCTGGAGTGTACTAGGGACTTCCCCTTACAATGAGCAGTTCTTC
CAWSVLGTSPYNEQFF
>NA|TRBJ2-2|NA|TRBV5-1
TGCGCCAGCAGCTTGTTAGGAGTACGCACCGGGGAGCTGTTTTTT
CASSLLGVRTGELFF